This section outlines one T cell receptor beta chain sequence together with its context. The target antigen is unknown. Using immunoSEQ multiplex PCR, the repertoire was profiled, and TCRdb retains in-frame clones only, with some absent. Of 43,000 or so clones listed, 85% to 90% were seen once; the top ten hold about a tenth. All patients relapsed after autologous stem cell transplantation, and brentuximab vedotin exposure varied. CDR1 SEHNR and CDR2 FQNEAQ come from the germline V gene (reference sequence). The CDR3 covers 17 residues. V was clipped by 5 bases and J by 1 base; unmatched bases: 12. The data belong to a study of PD-1 blockade in classical Hodgkin lymphoma. Study results and limitations: It was among complete responders that baseline diversity resembled that of newly diagnosed patients.

Sequencing was performed on peripheral blood mononuclear cells (PBMCs), taken at baseline. This sequence was found in a human donor with classical Hodgkin lymphoma. V and J are TRBV7-9 and TRBJ2-3; TRBD2 agrees at 7 bases. Here the CDR3 DNA reads TGTGCCAGCAGCCCGAGAGGGAGGGCCCTCGGCACAGATACGCAGTATTTT. Translated: CASSPRGRALGTDTQYF.